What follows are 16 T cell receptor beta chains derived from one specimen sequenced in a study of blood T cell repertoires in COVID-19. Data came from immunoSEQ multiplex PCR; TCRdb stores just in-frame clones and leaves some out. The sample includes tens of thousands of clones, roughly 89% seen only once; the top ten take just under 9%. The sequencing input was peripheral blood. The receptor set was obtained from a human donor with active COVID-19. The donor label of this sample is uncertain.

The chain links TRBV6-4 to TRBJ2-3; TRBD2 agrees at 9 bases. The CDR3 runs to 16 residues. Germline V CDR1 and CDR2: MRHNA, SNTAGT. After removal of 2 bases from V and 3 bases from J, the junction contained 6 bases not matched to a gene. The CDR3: CASSDGAGGPTDTQYF. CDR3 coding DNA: TGTGCCAGCAGTGACGGTGCGGGAGGGCCGACAGATACGCAGTATTTT.

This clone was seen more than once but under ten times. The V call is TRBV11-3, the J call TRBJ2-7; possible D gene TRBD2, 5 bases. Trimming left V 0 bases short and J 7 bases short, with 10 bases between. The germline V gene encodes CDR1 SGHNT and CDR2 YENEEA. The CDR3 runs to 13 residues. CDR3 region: CASSLDPPGEQYF. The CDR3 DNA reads TGTGCCAGCAGCTTAGATCCACCGGGGGAGCAGTACTTC.

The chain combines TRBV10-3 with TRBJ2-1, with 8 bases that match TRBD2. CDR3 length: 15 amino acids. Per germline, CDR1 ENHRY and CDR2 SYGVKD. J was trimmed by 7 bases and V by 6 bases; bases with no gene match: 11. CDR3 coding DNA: TGTGCCATCAGCGCTAGCGGGCCCGCGGGAAATGAGCAGTTCTTC. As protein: CAISASGPAGNEQFF.

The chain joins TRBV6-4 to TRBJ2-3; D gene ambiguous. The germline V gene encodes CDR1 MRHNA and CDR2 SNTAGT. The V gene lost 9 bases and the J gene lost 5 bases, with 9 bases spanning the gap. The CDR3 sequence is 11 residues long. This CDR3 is CASSPQDTQYF. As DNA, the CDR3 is TGTGCCAGTTCCCCCCAAGATACGCAGTATTTT.

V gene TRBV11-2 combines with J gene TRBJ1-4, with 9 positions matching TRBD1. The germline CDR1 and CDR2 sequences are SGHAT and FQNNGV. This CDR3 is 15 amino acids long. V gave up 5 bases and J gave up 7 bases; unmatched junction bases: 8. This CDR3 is CASSPTGTGSEKLFF. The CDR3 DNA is TGTGCCAGCAGCCCCACCGGGACAGGGAGTGAAAAACTGTTTTTT.

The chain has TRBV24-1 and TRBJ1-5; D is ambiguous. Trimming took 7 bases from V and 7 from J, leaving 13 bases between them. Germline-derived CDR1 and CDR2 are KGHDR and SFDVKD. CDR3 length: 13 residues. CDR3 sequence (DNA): TGTGCCACCAGCTACGGGAGTTGGCAGCCCCAGCATTTT. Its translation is CATSYGSWQPQHF.

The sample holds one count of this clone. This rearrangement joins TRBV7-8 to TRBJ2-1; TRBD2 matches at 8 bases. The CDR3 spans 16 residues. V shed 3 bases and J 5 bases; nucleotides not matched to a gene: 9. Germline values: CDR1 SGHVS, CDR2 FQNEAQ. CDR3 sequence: CASSLGLAGGDNEQFF. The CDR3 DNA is TGTGCCAGCAGCTTGGGTCTGGCGGGAGGAGACAATGAGCAGTTCTTC.

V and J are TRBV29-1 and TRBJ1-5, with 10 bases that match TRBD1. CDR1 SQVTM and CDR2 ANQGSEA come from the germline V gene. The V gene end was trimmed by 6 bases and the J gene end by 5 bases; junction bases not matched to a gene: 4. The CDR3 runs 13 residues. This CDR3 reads CSVAGTGDQPQHF. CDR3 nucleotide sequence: TGCAGCGTGGCCGGGACAGGGGATCAGCCCCAGCATTTT.

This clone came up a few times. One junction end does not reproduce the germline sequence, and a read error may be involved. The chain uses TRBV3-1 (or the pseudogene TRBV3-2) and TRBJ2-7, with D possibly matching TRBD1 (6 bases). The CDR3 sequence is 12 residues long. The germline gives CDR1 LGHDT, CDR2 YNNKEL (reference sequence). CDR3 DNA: TGTGCCAGCAACCAAGAAAGGGGGGAGCAGTACTTC. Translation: CASNQERGEQYF.

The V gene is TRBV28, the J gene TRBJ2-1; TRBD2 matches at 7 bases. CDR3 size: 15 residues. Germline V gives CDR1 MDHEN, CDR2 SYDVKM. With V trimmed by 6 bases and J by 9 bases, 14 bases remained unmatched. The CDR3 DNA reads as TGTGCCAGCAGCCCTGCGGATCGGGAGGCGAGTGAGCAGTTCTTC. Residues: CASSPADREASEQFF.

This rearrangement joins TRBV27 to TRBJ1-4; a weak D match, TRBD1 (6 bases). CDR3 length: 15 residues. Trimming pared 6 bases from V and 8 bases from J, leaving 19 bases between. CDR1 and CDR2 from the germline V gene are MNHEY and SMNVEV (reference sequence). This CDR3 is CASSTRGGTTEKLFF. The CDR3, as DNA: TGTGCCAGCAGCACCCGCGGGGGGACAACGGAAAAACTGTTTTTT.

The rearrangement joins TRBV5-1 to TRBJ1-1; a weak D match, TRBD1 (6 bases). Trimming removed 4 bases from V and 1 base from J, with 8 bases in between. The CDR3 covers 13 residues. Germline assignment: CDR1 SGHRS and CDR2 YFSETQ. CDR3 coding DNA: TGCGCCAGCAGCCTACAGGGGAACACTGAAGCTTTCTTT. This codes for CASSLQGNTEAFF.

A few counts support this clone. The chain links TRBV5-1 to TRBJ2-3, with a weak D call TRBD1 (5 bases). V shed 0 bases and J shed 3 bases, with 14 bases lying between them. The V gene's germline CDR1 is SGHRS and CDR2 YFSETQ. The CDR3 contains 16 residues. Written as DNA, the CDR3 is TGCGCCAGCAGCTTGGAGTCGACAGAATTGACAGATACGCAGTATTTT. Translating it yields CASSLESTELTDTQYF.

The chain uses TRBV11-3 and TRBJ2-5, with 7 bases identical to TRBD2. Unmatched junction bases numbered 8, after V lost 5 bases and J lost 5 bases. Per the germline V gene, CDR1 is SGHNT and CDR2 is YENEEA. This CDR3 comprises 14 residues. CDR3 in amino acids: CASSPGGDGETQYF. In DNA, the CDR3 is TGTGCCAGCAGCCCTGGGGGGGATGGGGAGACCCAGTACTTC.

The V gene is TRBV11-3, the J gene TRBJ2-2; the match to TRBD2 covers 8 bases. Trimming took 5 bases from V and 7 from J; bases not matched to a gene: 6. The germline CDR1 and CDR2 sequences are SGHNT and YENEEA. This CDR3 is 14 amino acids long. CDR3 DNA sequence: TGTGCCAGCAGCCCCTCTACTAGCGGCGGGGAGCTGTTTTTT. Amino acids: CASSPSTSGGELFF.

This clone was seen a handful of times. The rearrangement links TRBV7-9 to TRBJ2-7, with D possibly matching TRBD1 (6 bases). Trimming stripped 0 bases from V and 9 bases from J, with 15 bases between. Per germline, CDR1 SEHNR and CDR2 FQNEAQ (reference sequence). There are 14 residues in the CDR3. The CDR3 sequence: CASSLARGPRGQYF. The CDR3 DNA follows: TGTGCCAGCAGCTTAGCCAGGGGCCCTCGGGGGCAGTACTTC.